Sequencing of this T cell receptor beta chain was carried out in a study of cytomegalovirus exposure and HLA in healthy donors (dated by TCRdb to the late 2010s). The study in broad terms: According to an earlier analysis of 550 to 700 of the donors, some 170 million T cells yielded roughly 110 million unique TCR beta sequences and 276 Gb of sequence data. An early release that covered about 600 HLA-typed donors contained approximately 300 gigabases of sequencing data and about 93 million unique TCR sequences. Of the roughly 390 genotyped donors, 65% to 90% fell in the genetic ancestry cluster associated with self-reported Caucasian donors. The study was designed to test whether signatures of past pathogen exposure could be identified by cataloging public T cell receptors. The study used immunosequencing to profile the T cell repertoires of approximately 630 subjects and linked those repertoires to cytomegalovirus serostatus. Besides the first cohort of roughly 660 subjects, a separate validation cohort made up of 120 different subjects was used. High-throughput TCR immunosequencing, statistical association of individual TCRs with disease status, and machine learning were combined to predict cytomegalovirus infection status. To study patterns of TCR occurrence, a later analysis re-analyzed previously published TCR beta repertoires from 666 donors and added high-resolution HLA genotyping. Rather than using new phenotypic data, the later analysis identified candidate immune exposures from TCR beta sequences and from how often those sequences occurred across donors. In an earlier analysis of several hundred of the donors, high-throughput TCR beta sequencing was used to judge whether each TCR beta V gene segment behaved as functional or pseudogenic. Donor age, sex, ethnicity and CMV serostatus were compiled together with the repertoire data. Genome-wide SNP genotypes for about 65% of the roughly 700 donors were used in a later genetic analysis, which treated that subset as a discovery cohort. Every repertoire in the discovery cohort had been generated on one and the same sequencing platform. Class I and class II HLA loci were covered by the typing at four-digit resolution. The number of donors typed differed by locus, with 629-630 for A, B, C, DRB1 and DQB1, roughly 550 for DQA1, 600 to 610 for DPA1, and 450 to 480 for DPB1. Four or five DR-DQ haplotypes were handled as single units for association and clustering because linkage in the cohort was strong. Among roughly 400 genotyped donors of the cohort, an average of around 240,000 unique TCR beta nucleotide sequences were sequenced per donor, around a sixth of them non-productive. Summary of the overall study and its limitations: Compared with the approximately 600-donor mean, donors in an Asian-associated ancestry cluster had fewer N-insertions in productive TCRs, according to a later genetic analysis. According to a later analysis, parvovirus B19, influenza, CMV and Epstein-Barr virus appeared linked to several top co-occurrence clusters. A later analysis found that HLA-associated TCR beta chains were more clonally expanded and had lower generation probabilities than equally common non-associated chains. V-gene and J-gene trimming of TCR beta chains was associated with a missense DCLRE1C variant in a later genetic analysis, and the association was replicated in an independent cohort. A later analysis found that TCR association rates varied across HLA loci, with DRB1 alleles showing the most associated TCRs and HLA-C alleles the fewest. A cluster of highly shared sequence variants was judged likely to be a technical artifact of the sequencing pipeline. When HLA alleles, especially DR and DQ, strongly co-occurred, TCR associations were difficult to assign to individual alleles. In an earlier analysis of more than 500 of the donors, most TCR beta V segments appeared in productive rearrangements about 87% or about 30% of the time, broadly matching IMGT annotations. In vitro tests confirmed that a few of the cytomegalovirus-associated TCR beta chains recognize cytomegalovirus antigens. The earlier analysis of approximately 590 of the donors excluded roughly 17 rarely observed V segments, including chromosome 9 orphons, because counts were too low. According to the authors, the approach could potentially be generalized to other disease states and immunological phenotypes. A later analysis associated around 16,000 TCR beta sequences with specific HLA alleles at a false discovery rate of 0.05. Correlated functional status among segregating V segments might be attributable to linkage disequilibrium, but an unknown experimental factor could not be ruled out. Only TCR beta chains were sequenced in this cohort, and the absence of alpha or paired-chain data limited detectable features. Most TCR sequences were observed very rarely across donors, whereas some public TCRs were present in many individuals. The study gave a list of some 150 TCR beta chains associated with cytomegalovirus. The 87-base-pair reads could not distinguish some IMGT-functional V segments, including TRBV6-2 and TRBV6-3, so those segments were excluded. The classifier was reported to diagnose cytomegalovirus status with high specificity and sensitivity in both the original cohort and the validation cohort. Because HLA typing was unavailable for some donors at each locus, only the typed subset was used in association tests. Presence/absence analyses assumed roughly uniform sequencing depth across donors, an assumption that may not hold. A later analysis found that most CMV-associated TCR beta chains appeared HLA-restricted, with HLA associations seemingly driven largely by CMV exposure. A further reported finding was that TCR beta sequences accurately predicted the HLA-A and HLA-B alleles for most subjects in the first cohort. CMV serostatus was the only immune exposure information available for the cohort.

Remarks on this clone: This clone's antigen is unknown. Base quality data are lacking; no much larger clone is found one base away.

The cohort was made up of approximately 700 healthy bone marrow donors. All cohort members were sampled while nominally healthy, although unrecorded immune exposures were likely present. The donor tested CMV seropositive and was one of the 289 seropositive cohort members. Each donor provided a peripheral blood sample, and peripheral blood mononuclear cells were used for TCR beta sequencing. The Qiagen DNeasy Blood Extraction Kit was used to extract genomic DNA from the blood cell samples. Including cysteine and phenylalanine, the CDR3 has 15 amino acids. Only the CDR3 region is kept as DNA, spanning 45 bases read in frame from base 1. From the germline V gene, CDR1 is SGHTA and CDR2 is FQGTGA. V and J are truncated by 5 bases and 2 bases respectively, leaving an intervening sequence of 12 bases. Library generation was performed with the immunoSEQ multiplex PCR assay. The multiplex PCR relied on a mix of 60 forward primers for TCR Vbeta segments and 13 reverse primers for TCR Jbeta segments. A multiplex PCR assay on genomic DNA amplified the CDR3 region of rearranged TCR beta genes. On the Illumina HiSeq System, the amplified TCR beta libraries were sequenced as 87-base-pair reads. Processing in the source paper ran as follows. A later analysis tallied 70 million to 100 million unique TCR beta chains across the 666 repertoires, and around 9.9 million of those chains were shared by two or more donors. A nearest-neighbor algorithm error-corrected the raw reads and collapsed the reads into unique sequences, merging closely related sequences to remove PCR and sequencing errors. V, D and J gene segments were assigned by aligning CDR3 sequences to IMGT reference sequences. For a sequence to be retained, a match of at least six nucleotides was required to both a V gene segment and a J gene segment. A rearrangement was called productive if the CDR3 had no stop codons and remained in frame with V and J, and every other rearrangement was called non-productive. Following IMGT convention, CDR3 was defined as the stretch from the second conserved V-encoded cysteine to the conserved J-encoded phenylalanine. Sequences without an unambiguous match to a single V gene segment were excluded from the earlier analysis of over 500 of the donors. In an earlier analysis of 587 of the donors, V segments were called functional above 56.7% productive rearrangements and were called segregating when the between-donor standard deviation exceeded 5%. A statistical classification framework was developed to diagnose cytomegalovirus status using the catalog of TCR beta chain sequences. A later analysis assigned V and J genes by comparing TCR nucleotide sequences with IMGT/GENE-DB human TR gene sequences. In a later analysis, CDR3 sequences and most-parsimonious VDJ recombination scenarios were assigned using the TCRdist pipeline. In a later analysis, every TCR beta chain was defined by the combination of its CDR3 amino acid sequence and its V-gene family, and reads without a unique V-gene family were dropped. A later analysis removed 592 highly shared, low-generation-probability nucleotide sequences to deal with suspected cross-contamination and a sequencing artifact. For each public chain, a later analysis derived a clonal expansion index from normalized ranks of inferred template counts within each repertoire. In a later analysis, generation probabilities were computed using a VDJ recombination model fitted to out-of-frame rearrangements, and the results were checked against IGoR. Hypergeometric tests were used in a later analysis to score TCR-TCR, TCR-HLA and TCR-CMV co-occurrence, with a repertoire-size bias correction applied to the TCR pairs. In a later analysis, false discovery rates were estimated by permuting HLA or CMV assignments 20 times. In a later analysis, co-occurring TCRs were grouped using DBSCAN, with TCRdist sequence similarity added in when clustering inside HLA-allele-positive subsets. Repertoires with fewer than 30,000 or more than 120,000 public chains were left out of co-occurrence clustering, as were about 5 repertoires with anomalous nucleotide sharing. TCRdb carries this immuneACCESS record with in-frame sequences only. Its versions omit some clonotypes, under half of them owing to an unresolved V gene in the studies checked, with the rest unexplained. Clonal size and the V and J genes are those of that table, whereas D and trimming came from the DNA. The sample contains 150,000 to 200,000 clones, 70% to 75% of them found a single time. The ten top clones hold about 4.7% of the sample.

This TCR derives from a young man in good health and CMV-seropositive. The chain is encoded by TRBV7-3 joined to TRBJ2-2, with TRBD2 as a weak D call on 6 bases. The source material was PBMCs. The nucleotide sequence reads as follows: TGTGCCAGCAGCCCAAGCGGGTCAAACACCGGGGAGCTGTTTTTT. This sequence encodes CASSPSGSNTGELFF.